This T cell receptor beta chain originates from a study of T-cell reconstitution after alpha-beta-depleted transplantation in children. Unique molecular identifiers were used in preparing the TCRbeta library. TCRdb reanalysed the PCR reads using MiXCR and keeps one entry per CDR3 protein. The data contain fewer than 250,000 distinct CDR3 sequences, over 15% of them seen just once; the ten biggest clones take up roughly two fifths. This clonotype was found a few times. The V segment lost 1 base and the J segment 3 bases; nucleotides outside the gene matches: 5. Germline V gives CDR1 KGHDR, CDR2 SFDVKD. The CDR3 contains 16 residues.

The chain recombines TRBV24-1 with TRBJ2-5; 9 bases are a match to TRBD2. This sequence was found in a male patient aged 2 to 10 who had a stem cell transplant for acute lymphoblastic leukemia, so the T cells may come from the graft donor. Here the sequenced sample was PBMCs, mostly from graft donor cells, taken 360 days after TCRalphabeta/CD19-depleted stem cell transplant. The CDR3 region has the DNA TGTGCCACCAGTGATTTCGGCGGGGGGGCAAAAGAGACCCAGTACTTC. This encodes CATSDFGGGAKETQYF.